Listed below are T cell receptor beta chains from one sample, sequenced in a study of T-cell reconstitution after alpha-beta-depleted transplantation in children. One entry per CDR3 protein results from TCRdb running MiXCR on the PCR reads. The sample records hundreds of thousands of distinct CDR3 sequences, about 15% being singletons. The sample in question was PBMCs from the stem cell graft donor, obtained from the stem cell graft. These receptors were taken from a human donor who donated a stem cell graft to a child with acute myeloid leukemia. The CDR3 runs from the conserved cysteine through the conserved F or W. Each record gives: D gene, clone size, V gene, J gene, CDR3 DNA, CDR3 protein. A D gene is named only where the DNA matches it firmly. Size is stated for part of the rows, as once, few or many counts, or as a class when the clone is expanded.

D gene: -
clone size: few
V gene: TRBV6-1
J gene: TRBJ2-2
CDR3 DNA: TGTGCCAGCAGTCCGGGACTCACGAACACCGGGGAGCTGTTTTTT
CDR3 protein: CASSPGLTNTGELFF

D gene: -
clone size: many
V gene: TRBV5-1
J gene: TRBJ2-1
CDR3 DNA: TGCGCCAGCGTCATGGACGGGGGCAGACAGTTCTTC
CDR3 protein: CASVMDGGRQFF

D gene: -
clone size: -
V gene: TRBV20-1
J gene: TRBJ2-7
CDR3 DNA: TGCAGTGCTCATTATCGAGCGGACTACTACTCCTACGAGCAGTACTTC
CDR3 protein: CSAHYRADYYSYEQYF

D gene: -
clone size: many
V gene: TRBV20-1
J gene: TRBJ1-5
CDR3 DNA: TGCAGTGCTCTGACCGCGGGAGGACTAAAGGACTATCAGCCCCAGCATTTT
CDR3 protein: CSALTAGGLKDYQPQHF

D gene: -
clone size: -
V gene: TRBV3-1
J gene: TRBJ2-1
CDR3 DNA: TGTGCCAGCAGCCAAGAGCATCCGGGACGGAAATCCTACAATGAGCAGTTCTTC
CDR3 protein: CASSQEHPGRKSYNEQFF

D gene: -
clone size: -
V gene: TRBV11-2
J gene: TRBJ1-1
CDR3 DNA: TGTGCCAGCAGCACCTGGCGTGGGGGGAGGACTGAAGCTTTCTTT
CDR3 protein: CASSTWRGGRTEAFF

D gene: TRBD2
clone size: many
V gene: TRBV7-2
J gene: TRBJ2-3
CDR3 DNA: TGTGCCAGCAGCCTGGGGGGGAAGGGCACAGATACGCAGTATTTT
CDR3 protein: CASSLGGKGTDTQYF

D gene: TRBD1
clone size: many
V gene: TRBV29-1
J gene: TRBJ2-7
CDR3 DNA: TGCAGCGTTAACCGACAGGGCGAGCAGTACTTC
CDR3 protein: CSVNRQGEQYF

D gene: -
clone size: many
V gene: TRBV20-1
J gene: TRBJ1-1
CDR3 DNA: TGCAGTGCTAGATATTCTCGGGTGGCCAACACTGAAGCTTTCTTT
CDR3 protein: CSARYSRVANTEAFF

D gene: -
clone size: few
V gene: TRBV12-3/TRBV12-4
J gene: TRBJ2-5
CDR3 DNA: TGTGCCAGCAGTCCCTCCGGGACACCTCAAGAGACCCAGTACTTC
CDR3 protein: CASSPSGTPQETQYF

D gene: TRBD1
clone size: -
V gene: TRBV7-2
J gene: TRBJ1-1
CDR3 DNA: TGTGCCAGCAGCACCCGTCAGGGGGCTGAAGCTTTCTTT
CDR3 protein: CASSTRQGAEAFF

D gene: TRBD1
clone size: few
V gene: TRBV4-3
J gene: TRBJ2-7
CDR3 DNA: TGCGCCAGCAGCCACCCGGGACAGGGAGGCGAGCAGTACTTC
CDR3 protein: CASSHPGQGGEQYF

D gene: TRBD1
clone size: -
V gene: TRBV9
J gene: TRBJ1-2
CDR3 DNA: TGTGCCAGCAGCGTAGATGGACAGGATCGCTATGGCTACACCTTC
CDR3 protein: CASSVDGQDRYGYTF

D gene: -
clone size: -
V gene: TRBV4-3
J gene: TRBJ2-5
CDR3 DNA: TGCGCCAGCAGCCAAGATAAGGAAGAGACCCAGTACTTC
CDR3 protein: CASSQDKEETQYF

D gene: TRBD2
clone size: -
V gene: TRBV12-3/TRBV12-4
J gene: TRBJ2-1
CDR3 DNA: TGTGCCAGCAGTCCCATCCTAGCGGGGGGGCCCTACAATGAGCAGTTCTTC
CDR3 protein: CASSPILAGGPYNEQFF

D gene: TRBD2
clone size: many
V gene: TRBV20-1
J gene: TRBJ2-5
CDR3 DNA: TGCAGTGTGACTCGCTGGGGCGGGGGGACTCAAGAGACCCAGTACTTC
CDR3 protein: CSVTRWGGGTQETQYF

D gene: TRBD2
clone size: -
V gene: TRBV6-1
J gene: TRBJ2-3
CDR3 DNA: TGTGCCAGCACCCCAACGGGCGGGGGGGCGGTAGATACGCAGTATTTT
CDR3 protein: CASTPTGGGAVDTQYF

D gene: -
clone size: many
V gene: TRBV20-1
J gene: TRBJ2-5
CDR3 DNA: TGCAGTGCTGAGAGGGGGGGATACCAAGAGACCCAGTACTTC
CDR3 protein: CSAERGGYQETQYF

D gene: -
clone size: many
V gene: TRBV4-3
J gene: TRBJ1-6
CDR3 DNA: TGCGCCAGCAGCCAAGGGGTAGGGGGGAGTTCACCCCTCCACTTT
CDR3 protein: CASSQGVGGSSPLHF

D gene: -
clone size: few
V gene: TRBV7-2
J gene: TRBJ2-1
CDR3 DNA: TGTGCCAGCAGCTTGGGGGACAAGAGGCCCAATGAGCAGTTCTTC
CDR3 protein: CASSLGDKRPNEQFF

D gene: -
clone size: many
V gene: TRBV20-1
J gene: TRBJ2-5
CDR3 DNA: TGCAGTGCTAGGCCGGAGGGCGGAGAGACCCAGTACTTC
CDR3 protein: CSARPEGGETQYF

D gene: -
clone size: many
V gene: TRBV5-1
J gene: TRBJ2-1
CDR3 DNA: TGCGCCAGCAGCTTGGGGGGGCAGCAGTTCTTC
CDR3 protein: CASSLGGQQFF